These T cell receptor beta chains were read from a single sample in a study of blood T cell repertoires in COVID-19. Sequenced by immunoSEQ multiplex PCR; TCRdb stores in-frame clones only, minus some. The sample consists of around 250,000 clones, approximately 90% of them appearing once. Sequencing was done on a sample of PBMCs or T cells enriched from blood (not recorded which). The receptors were sampled from a woman in her twenties or thirties who had recovered from COVID-19. CDR3s include the opening cysteine and the closing phenylalanine or tryptophan. D genes are given only for firm matches. The size of a clone is reported for some rows only, either as once, few or many, or as a class for expanded clones.

size: -
V: TRBV5-4
D: -
J: TRBJ2-1
DNA: TGTGCCAGCAGCCGGATACAGGGGAGGCCCTACAATGAGCAGTTCTTC
CDR3: CASSRIQGRPYNEQFF

size: -
V: TRBV7-2
D: TRBD2
J: TRBJ2-7
DNA: TGTGCCAGCAGTCTAGGGGCGGGGGTCGACTACGAGCAGTACTTC
CDR3: CASSLGAGVDYEQYF

size: -
V: TRBV24-1
D: TRBD1
J: TRBJ2-3
DNA: TGTGCCACCTTTTCCGGACAGGGCTATGATACGCAGTATTTT
CDR3: CATFSGQGYDTQYF

size: -
V: TRBV5-8
D: -
J: TRBJ1-1
DNA: TGTGCCAGCAGCTCTCAGACGCTCAGGGAAGGGGGTGAAGCTTTCTTT
CDR3: CASSSQTLREGGEAFF

size: once
V: TRBV10-3
D: TRBD1
J: TRBJ1-1
DNA: TGTGCCATCCGGGCAGGGGGGAACACTGAAGCTTTCTTT
CDR3: CAIRAGGNTEAFF

size: -
V: TRBV28
D: -
J: TRBJ2-1
DNA: TGTGCCAGCAGGCCGGGAGCCGGTTTTCACAATGAGCAGTTCTTC
CDR3: CASRPGAGFHNEQFF

size: -
V: TRBV4-1
D: TRBD2
J: TRBJ2-1
DNA: TGCGCCAGCAGCCAAGATTGGACTAGCGGACCTCACAATGAGCAGTTCTTC
CDR3: CASSQDWTSGPHNEQFF

size: -
V: TRBV6-5
D: TRBD2
J: TRBJ2-7
DNA: TGTGCCAGCAGCCGACTAGCGGGAGTCCACGAGCAGTACTTC
CDR3: CASSRLAGVHEQYF

size: -
V: TRBV5-6
D: -
J: TRBJ1-1
DNA: TGTGCCAGCAGCTCGACCGGGGCGACCGGGACAAAAGGAACTGAAGCTTTCTTT
CDR3: CASSSTGATGTKGTEAFF

size: -
V: TRBV2
D: -
J: TRBJ2-3
DNA: TGTGCCAGCAGTGAACAGGGATTGGGAGGTACGCAGTATTTT
CDR3: CASSEQGLGGTQYF

size: -
V: TRBV27
D: -
J: TRBJ2-5
DNA: TGTGCCAGCAGTTTAATTGGGGAGCGGTACCAAGAGACCCAGTACTTC
CDR3: CASSLIGERYQETQYF

size: -
V: TRBV29-1
D: TRBD1
J: TRBJ1-1
DNA: TGCAGCGGGGGGGACAGGTTGAACACTGAAGCTTTCTTT
CDR3: CSGGDRLNTEAFF

size: -
V: TRBV7-3
D: TRBD2
J: TRBJ2-1
DNA: TGTGCCAGCAGCTTTCCGCAGACTAGCGCGCGTTTGTTCTTC
CDR3: CASSFPQTSARLFF

size: -
V: TRBV6-5
D: TRBD2
J: TRBJ2-7
DNA: TGTGCCAGCAGTCCCTCTAGCGGGAGCTACGAGCAGTACTTC
CDR3: CASSPSSGSYEQYF

size: -
V: TRBV28
D: -
J: TRBJ2-5
DNA: TGTGCCAGCAGTTTATATAGGGGCCAAGAGACCCAGTACTTC
CDR3: CASSLYRGQETQYF

size: once
V: TRBV7-9
D: -
J: TRBJ1-6
DNA: TGTGCCAGCAGCCCGGGGGGGTTAAGCTCACCCCTCCACTTT
CDR3: CASSPGGLSSPLHF

size: -
V: TRBV11-2
D: -
J: TRBJ1-1
DNA: TGTGCCAGCAGCGAACCTGGAGGTCAAGGGTTATTTGGAGCTTTCTTT
CDR3: CASSEPGGQGLFGAFF

size: few
V: TRBV7-6
D: -
J: TRBJ2-1
DNA: TGTGCCAGCAGCCCCGGGACTCAAGCCTACAATGAGCAGTTCTTC
CDR3: CASSPGTQAYNEQFF

size: -
V: TRBV13
D: -
J: TRBJ2-6
DNA: TGTGCCAGCCGAAGCGGCGGGACTGGGGCCAACGTCCTGACTTTC
CDR3: CASRSGGTGANVLTF

size: -
V: TRBV14
D: -
J: TRBJ1-5
DNA: TGTGCCAGCAGCCAATTCGGCGGGGGGCCCCAGCATTTT
CDR3: CASSQFGGGPQHF

size: -
V: TRBV25-1
D: -
J: TRBJ1-1
DNA: TGTGCCAGCAGTGAAGTCACCGTTCGGTCGGGTATGAACACTGAAGCTTTCTTT
CDR3: CASSEVTVRSGMNTEAFF

size: -
V: TRBV20-1
D: -
J: TRBJ1-1
DNA: TGCAGTGCCCGGGGGAACACTGAAGCTTTCTTT
CDR3: CSARGNTEAFF

size: -
V: TRBV9
D: -
J: TRBJ2-2
DNA: TGTGCCAGCAGCGCAGGGGTTCGGGTTTCAGGGTCTACGGCCGGGGAGCTGTTTTTT
CDR3: CASSAGVRVSGSTAGELFF

size: -
V: TRBV28
D: -
J: TRBJ2-1
DNA: TGTGCCAGCAGTGACTCCGGACTTGTATCCCTAAACAATGAGCAGTTCTTC
CDR3: CASSDSGLVSLNNEQFF

size: -
V: TRBV7-2
D: TRBD2
J: TRBJ2-2
DNA: TGTGCCAGCAGCTTAGTGGGGGGGAGCAACACCGGGGAGCTGTTTTTT
CDR3: CASSLVGGSNTGELFF

size: -
V: TRBV28
D: -
J: TRBJ1-4
DNA: TGTGCCAGCAGTGGACCCGGGGGGGAAAAACTGTTTTTT
CDR3: CASSGPGGEKLFF

size: -
V: TRBV3-1/TRBV3-2
D: TRBD2
J: TRBJ2-1
DNA: TGTGCCAGCAGCCGGACTAGCGGGTACAATGAGCAGTTCTTC
CDR3: CASSRTSGYNEQFF

size: -
V: TRBV7-2
D: TRBD2
J: TRBJ2-1
DNA: TGTGCCAGCAGCTCTCTGGCGGGAGGAGTGCGTGAGCAGTTCTTC
CDR3: CASSSLAGGVREQFF